A selection of T cell receptor beta chains follows, all from one sample in a study of blood T cell repertoires in COVID-19. Produced via immunoSEQ multiplex PCR; TCRdb's table is partial and in-frame only. Here the sample spans tens of thousands of clones, roughly 83% being singletons. The sequenced material came from peripheral blood. The receptors originated from a man in his sixties or seventies with acute or convalescent COVID-19. Both conserved end residues are part of each CDR3. The D gene is left open where the match is weak. Clone size, where shown, is once, few, many, or a class for clones that have expanded.

clone size: NA; J gene: TRBJ1-5; D gene: NA; V gene: TRBV27; CDR3 protein: CASSLFGLDRYNQPQHF; CDR3 DNA: TGTGCCAGCAGTTTATTCGGTCTCGACAGATATAATCAGCCCCAGCATTTT
clone size: NA; J gene: TRBJ2-3; D gene: TRBD1; V gene: TRBV9; CDR3 protein: CASSVVTGDTDTQYF; CDR3 DNA: TGTGCCAGCAGCGTAGTGACAGGGGACACAGATACGCAGTATTTT
clone size: NA; J gene: TRBJ2-6; D gene: NA; V gene: TRBV7-2; CDR3 protein: CASSLVGRGGSGANVLTF; CDR3 DNA: TGTGCCAGCAGCTTAGTCGGTCGAGGGGGCTCTGGGGCCAACGTCCTGACTTTC
clone size: few; J gene: TRBJ2-7; D gene: TRBD2; V gene: TRBV30; CDR3 protein: CAWSVSGGYEQYF; CDR3 DNA: TGTGCCTGGAGTGTTAGCGGGGGCTACGAGCAGTACTTC
clone size: NA; J gene: TRBJ2-5; D gene: TRBD2; V gene: TRBV5-4; CDR3 protein: CASSQGLAGGKETQYF; CDR3 DNA: TGTGCCAGCAGCCAGGGACTAGCGGGAGGAAAAGAGACCCAGTACTTC
clone size: NA; J gene: TRBJ2-7; D gene: TRBD1; V gene: TRBV15; CDR3 protein: CATRKGAQVNEQYF; CDR3 DNA: TGTGCCACCAGGAAGGGGGCGCAGGTCAACGAGCAGTACTTC
clone size: once; J gene: TRBJ2-1; D gene: TRBD2; V gene: TRBV6-6; CDR3 protein: CASSSQIAGSADEQFF; CDR3 DNA: TGTGCCAGCAGTTCGCAGATAGCGGGGTCGGCGGATGAGCAGTTCTTC
clone size: once; J gene: TRBJ2-7; D gene: NA; V gene: TRBV13; CDR3 protein: CASSFVAGRSYEQYF; CDR3 DNA: TGTGCCAGCAGCTTTGTCGCGGGGAGGTCCTACGAGCAGTACTTC
clone size: once; J gene: TRBJ2-3; D gene: NA; V gene: TRBV9; CDR3 protein: CASSVGFRNTDTQYF; CDR3 DNA: TGTGCCAGCAGCGTAGGGTTCAGGAACACAGATACGCAGTATTTT
clone size: NA; J gene: TRBJ2-3; D gene: TRBD2; V gene: TRBV6-2/TRBV6-3; CDR3 protein: CASSLPGLAGVKDTQYF; CDR3 DNA: TGTGCCAGCAGTTTACCGGGACTAGCGGGAGTTAAGGATACGCAGTATTTT
clone size: NA; J gene: TRBJ2-7; D gene: TRBD1; V gene: TRBV5-6; CDR3 protein: CASSLGLGQGGEQYF; CDR3 DNA: TGTGCCAGCAGCTTGGGTTTGGGACAGGGTGGCGAGCAGTACTTC